Following are 5 T cell receptor beta chains from one sample sequenced in a study of OX40 agonist ivuxolimab in advanced cancers. Library preparation employed the immunoSEQ multiplex PCR assay. TCRdb took this table from immuneACCESS and kept in-frame rearrangements with V and J called. Such tables lack part of the clones; where checked against another copy, unresolved V genes explain under half of the gap, and the rest is unexplained. For this sample the table gives around 7,700 clones, of which about four fifths were detected only once. Of the sample, roughly 35% is held by the ten largest clones. The material sequenced was CD4+ or CD8+ T cells sorted from blood, taken in a trial of the OX40 agonist ivuxolimab. The receptors were gathered from an adult with an advanced solid tumor such as melanoma, head and neck, liver or kidney cancer.

This chain links TRBV13 with TRBJ2-6, with D perhaps TRBD2 (6 bases). In germline, CDR1 is PRHDT, CDR2 FYEKMQ (reference sequence). Trimming pared 5 bases from V and 2 bases from J, leaving 13 bases between. The CDR3 spans 16 residues. The CDR3 is CASSLGGVTGANVLTF. The CDR3 nucleotides read TGTGCCAGCAGCCTGGGCGGGGTCACTGGGGCCAACGTCCTGACTTTC.

The chain combines TRBV4-2 with TRBJ2-2, with D hard to call. V shed 1 base and J shed 3 bases, with 3 bases lying between them. CDR1 is LGHNA and CDR2 is YNFKEQ in the germline V gene. CDR3 length: 13 residues. CDR3: CASSQGYTGELFF. The CDR3 nucleotides are TGTGCCAGCAGCCAAGGATACACCGGGGAGCTGTTTTTT.

V is TRBV5-4 and J is TRBJ2-3; a weak D match, TRBD1 (5 bases). The V gene lost 5 bases and the J gene lost 2 bases, with 6 bases spanning the gap. CDR1 SGHNT and CDR2 YYREEE come from the germline V gene (reference sequence). The CDR3 has 12 residues. The DNA for the CDR3 is TGTGCCAGCAGGGGGCCCACAGATACGCAGTATTTT. Amino acid sequence: CASRGPTDTQYF.

The V gene is TRBV19, the J gene TRBJ2-2; D ambiguous. The V and J ends lost 2 bases and 5 bases respectively, with 12 bases between them. The germline V gene has CDR1 LNHDA and CDR2 SQIVND (reference sequence). This CDR3 is built from 15 residues. The CDR3 spells CASSIMGKGTGELFF. The CDR3 coding sequence is TGTGCCAGTAGTATAATGGGAAAAGGTACCGGGGAGCTGTTTTTT.

Worth noting for this clone: Because the CDR3 is missing its conserved closing phenylalanine or tryptophan, this is likely a read error. The V and J genes are TRBV30 and TRBJ1-2, with a weak D call TRBD1 (5 bases). Between the trimmed V and J ends, which lost 4 bases and 3 bases, there was a span of 9 bases. The CDR3 sequence is 12 residues long. Germline assignment: CDR1 GTSNPN and CDR2 SVGIG (reference sequence). CDR3 amino acids: CAWNGGDYGYTL. The CDR3 bases are TGTGCCTGGAATGGGGGGGACTATGGCTACACCCTC.